The sequence of this TCR beta chain was determined in a study of early T cells in non-severe SARS-CoV-2 infection. This clonotype came up many times. TCRdb fed the 5' RACE reads into MiXCR, producing one record per CDR3 protein. The table lists under 40,000 distinct CDR3 sequences, about 5.8% of them singletons. This TCR came from an adult who was a healthcare worker with PCR-confirmed SARS-CoV-2 infection or an uninfected control (not recorded which). The sample was whole blood.

CDR3: CASSSRVGTNEKLFF. The CDR3 nucleotides are TGTGCCAGCAGCTCCCGAGTTGGGACTAATGAAAAACTGTTTTTT. This chain links TRBV7-9 with TRBJ1-4, with no clear D. The ends were cut back, 4 bases at V and 2 bases at J, with 11 bases in the middle. Per the germline V gene, CDR1 is SEHNR and CDR2 is FQNEAQ (reference sequence). CDR3 length: 15 amino acids.